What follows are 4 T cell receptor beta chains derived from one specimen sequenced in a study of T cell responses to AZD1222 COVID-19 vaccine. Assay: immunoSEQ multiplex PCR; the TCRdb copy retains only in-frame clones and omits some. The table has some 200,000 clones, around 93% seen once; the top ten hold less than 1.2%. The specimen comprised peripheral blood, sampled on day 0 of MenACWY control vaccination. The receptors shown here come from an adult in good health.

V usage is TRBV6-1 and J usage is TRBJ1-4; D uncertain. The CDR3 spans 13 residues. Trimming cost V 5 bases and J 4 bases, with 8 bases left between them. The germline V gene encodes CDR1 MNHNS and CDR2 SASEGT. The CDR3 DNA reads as TGTGCCAGCAGTTATTCCCTTAATGAAAAACTGTTTTTT. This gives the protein CASSYSLNEKLFF.

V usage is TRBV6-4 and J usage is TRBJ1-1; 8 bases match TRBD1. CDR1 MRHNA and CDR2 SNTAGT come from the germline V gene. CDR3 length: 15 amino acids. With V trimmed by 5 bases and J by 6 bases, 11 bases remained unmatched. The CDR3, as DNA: TGTGCCAGCAGTCAATCCTCAGGGGGCCGGGCTGAAGCTTTCTTT. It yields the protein CASSQSSGGRAEAFF.

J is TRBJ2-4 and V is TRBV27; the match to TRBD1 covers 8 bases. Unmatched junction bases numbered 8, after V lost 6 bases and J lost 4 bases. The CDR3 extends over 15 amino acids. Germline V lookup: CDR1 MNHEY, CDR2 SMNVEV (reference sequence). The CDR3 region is CASRKLGQGKNIQYF. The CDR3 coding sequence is TGTGCCAGCAGAAAACTCGGACAGGGAAAAAACATTCAGTACTTC.

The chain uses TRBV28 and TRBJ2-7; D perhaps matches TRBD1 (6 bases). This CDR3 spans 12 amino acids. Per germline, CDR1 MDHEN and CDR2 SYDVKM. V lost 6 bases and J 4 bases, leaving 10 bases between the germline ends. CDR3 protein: CASSPGQYEQYF. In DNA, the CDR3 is TGTGCCAGCAGCCCCGGACAGTACGAGCAGTACTTC.